Given below is one T cell receptor (beta chain) in context. What it binds is not known. This sample stems from a study of cytomegalovirus exposure and HLA in healthy donors. Study-wide context: A previous analysis identified 100 million to 120 million unique TCR beta sequences derived from 180 million or so T cells.

Study-wide findings and caveats: Accurate prediction of most subjects' HLA-A and HLA-B alleles from TCR beta sequences was reported. Serostatus for CMV was the only available immune exposure information. Follow-up analysis later connected one missense variant in DCLRE1C with trimming of TCR beta V- and J-genes.

CDR1 is MNHEY and CDR2 is SMNVEV in the germline V gene (reference sequence). CDR3 length: 17 amino acids. Trimming removed 6 bases at V and 6 bases at J, with 24 bases between. The PCR was carried out with 60 Vbeta primers and 13 Jbeta primers. Repertoires were generated with immunoSEQ multiplex PCR, while TCRdb's copy carries only in-frame clones and drops some. This sample carries 150,000 to 200,000 clones, 75% to 85% of them seen once, and the ten largest clones take under 7.5%. The specimen was PBMCs. The receptor's source is a woman between 45 and 60 years old in good health and CMV-seropositive. This chain links TRBV27 with TRBJ1-5; possible D gene TRBD1, 5 bases. The CDR3: CASRKINQGLISQPQHF. Written as DNA, the CDR3 is TGTGCCAGCAGAAAGATAAATCAGGGCTTAATTAGTCAGCCCCAGCATTTT.